These 10 T cell receptor beta chains were sequenced from one sample in a study of patients and donors after allogeneic stem cell transplantation. TCRdb ran MiXCR on the RT-PCR reads and lists one entry per CDR3 protein. The sample holds some 150,000 distinct CDR3 sequences; roughly two fifths are singletons and the top ten take 40% to 55%. The sample taken for sequencing was blood, either unsorted or a sorted T cell fraction (not recorded which). The receptors shown here come from a human donor who was either an allogeneic HSCT recipient or a stem cell or donor lymphocyte infusion donor (not recorded which). It is not recorded whose cells these are; they may come from a transplant donor.

The CDR3 spells CASNHRLSTGEKLFF. In DNA form, the CDR3 reads TGTGCCAGCAATCACCGACTCTCAACAGGGGAAAAACTGTTTTTT. V and J are TRBV6-1 and TRBJ1-4; a possible D gene is TRBD1 (6 bases). This CDR3 is built from 15 residues. V lost 7 bases and J 8 bases, leaving 20 bases between the germline ends. The germline V gene has CDR1 MNHNS and CDR2 SASEGT.

The chain is built from TRBV29-1 and TRBJ1-1; D gene uncertain. V was clipped by 5 bases and J by 11 bases, with 24 bases between them. The germline V gene has CDR1 SQVTM and CDR2 ANQGSEA. CDR3 length equals 14 residues. CDR3 nucleotides: TGCAGCGTTCCTGTATCACTGAGGACCGATGTCGCTTTCTTT. This sequence encodes CSVPVSLRTDVAFF.

The CDR3, as DNA: TGTGCCAGCAGCCAAGGTGGTGCCAATCAGCCCCAGCATTTT. Translated: CASSQGGANQPQHF. The chain links TRBV7-9 to TRBJ1-5; D unresolved. Germline values: CDR1 SEHNR, CDR2 FQNEAQ (reference sequence). Trimming removed 5 bases from V and 3 bases from J, with 11 bases in between. The CDR3 spans 14 residues.

The chain links TRBV5-1 to TRBJ2-3; D is undetermined. V gave up 3 bases and J gave up 0 bases, with 11 bases separating them. The CDR3 has 15 amino acids. From germline, CDR1 is SGHRS and CDR2 YFSETQ. CDR3 nucleotides: TGCGCCAGCAGCTCCCGGAGAGATAGCACAGATACGCAGTATTTT. It yields the protein CASSSRRDSTDTQYF.

The chain employs TRBV10-2 and TRBJ1-2; tentatively, D is TRBD1 (5 bases). There are 12 residues in the CDR3. Germline-derived CDR1 and CDR2 are WSHSY and SAAADI. Trimming took 2 bases from V and 8 from J, leaving 9 bases between them. This CDR3 is CASSEARDGYTF. Written as DNA, the CDR3 is TGCGCCAGCAGTGAGGCCAGGGACGGCTACACCTTC.

This chain links TRBV6-5 with TRBJ1-1, with D perhaps TRBD1 (6 bases). The ends were cut back, 4 bases at V and 4 bases at J, with 10 bases in the middle. The CDR3 extends over 13 amino acids. Germline V gene data show CDR1 as MNHEY and CDR2 as SVGAGI. In DNA form, the CDR3 reads TGTGCCAGCAGTTGGACGGACAGCACTGAAGCTTTCTTT. This codes for CASSWTDSTEAFF.

The chain is built from TRBV12-3 or TRBV12-4 and TRBJ2-3; tentatively, D is TRBD1 (5 bases). Trimming took 5 bases from V and 6 from J, leaving 15 bases between them. The CDR3 is 14 amino acids. CDR3 nucleotide sequence: TGTGCCAGCAGTACCACTAAAGCAGGGGATACGCAGTATTTT. Translation gives CASSTTKAGDTQYF.

As concerns this clonotype: Given the absence of the conserved phenylalanine or tryptophan at the CDR3 end, a read error is likely. The DNA is left out, because the CDR3 cannot be placed on it with certainty; the CDR3 is given as TCRdb lists it. The genes are TRBV2 and TRBJ2-1. Germline V CDR1 and CDR2: SNHLY, FYNNEI. The CDR3 is 10 residues long, ends included. The CDR3 reads CASSEYRHLV.

The chain joins TRBV5-1 to TRBJ2-1; D gene uncertain. Per germline, CDR1 SGHRS and CDR2 YFSETQ. V was shortened by 0 bases and J by 9 bases, with 7 bases between the two germline ends. This CDR3 has 12 residues. CDR3 sequence (DNA): TGCGCCAGCAGCTTGGAAGGTGTTGAGCAGTTCTTC. This codes for CASSLEGVEQFF.

This clonotype was found a few times. V gene TRBV11-2 combines with J gene TRBJ2-1, with 7 bases that match TRBD1. Per the germline V gene, CDR1 is SGHAT and CDR2 is FQNNGV. The CDR3 loop spans 15 amino acids. V was pared by 7 bases and J by 4 bases, with 10 bases of the junction left unmatched. CDR3 bases: TGTGCCAGCACTGGCGCCGCGACAGGGTACAATGAGCAGTTCTTC. It encodes CASTGAATGYNEQFF.